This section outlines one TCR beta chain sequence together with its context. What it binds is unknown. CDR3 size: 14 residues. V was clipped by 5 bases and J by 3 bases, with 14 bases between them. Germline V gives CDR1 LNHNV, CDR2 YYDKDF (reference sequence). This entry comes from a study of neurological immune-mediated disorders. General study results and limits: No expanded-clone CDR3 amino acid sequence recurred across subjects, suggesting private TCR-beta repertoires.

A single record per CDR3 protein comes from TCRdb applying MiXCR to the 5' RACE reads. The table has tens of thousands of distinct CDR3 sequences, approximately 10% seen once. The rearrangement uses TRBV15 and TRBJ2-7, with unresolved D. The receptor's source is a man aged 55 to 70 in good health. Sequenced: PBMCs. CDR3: CATSPRPEGYEQYF. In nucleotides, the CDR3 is TGTGCCACCAGCCCCCGACCCGAAGGCTACGAGCAGTACTTC.